Sequencing of this TCR beta chain was carried out in a study of T cell changes during pregnancy in multiple sclerosis. Trimming pared 0 bases from V and 6 bases from J, leaving 12 bases between. The CDR3 totals 15 residues. Germline V CDR1 and CDR2: SGHDN, FVKESK. Clones were read by immunoSEQ multiplex PCR, and TCRdb kept only the in-frame ones, dropping some. The sample includes some 79,000 clones, just over 90% seen only once; the top ten take around 0.45%. This clone showed up just once. The origin of this receptor is a female donor with multiple sclerosis, enrolled in a pregnancy study. This sample comprised CD4+ T cells from peripheral blood mononuclear cells, obtained in the second trimester of pregnancy. The gene calls are TRBV14 and TRBJ2-1; D remains unclear. The DNA of the CDR3 is TGTGCCAGCAGCCAAGATTTGGAGCAATTCAATGAGCAGTTCTTC. This codes for CASSQDLEQFNEQFF.